These T cell receptor beta chains were read from a single sample in a study of blood T cell repertoires in COVID-19. TCRdb keeps only in-frame clones here, not all; method: immunoSEQ multiplex PCR. The table records about 270,000 clones, more than 75% of them present only once. The source material was PBMCs or T cells enriched from blood (not recorded which). These receptor sequences come from a man between 18 and 29 years old who had recovered from COVID-19. Both conserved end residues are part of each CDR3. Each record gives: V gene, J gene, D gene, clone size, CDR3 protein, CDR3 DNA. The D gene is left open where the match is weak. Part of the rows lack a size; the others show once, few, many or a class for expanded clones.

TRBV29-1	TRBJ2-1	TRBD2	NA	CSVGTINEQFF	TGCAGCGTCGGGACTATCAATGAGCAGTTCTTC
TRBV24-1	TRBJ1-1	NA	NA	CATSDRTYTEAFF	TGTGCCACCAGTGATCGGACTTACACTGAAGCTTTCTTT
TRBV19	TRBJ1-5	TRBD1	once	CASEPGQGVLGNQPQHF	TGTGCCAGCGAGCCGGGACAGGGCGTTTTGGGCAATCAGCCCCAGCATTTT
TRBV18	TRBJ1-2	NA	NA	CASSPRENGGYGYTF	TGTGCCAGCTCACCACGGGAAAACGGGGGCTATGGCTACACCTTC
TRBV28	TRBJ2-7	TRBD2	NA	CASSSAGIYSYEQYF	TGTGCCAGCAGTTCAGCGGGGATATACTCCTACGAGCAGTACTTC
TRBV18	TRBJ2-5	TRBD2	NA	CASSPPSGGRETQYF	TGTGCCAGCTCACCCCCTAGCGGGGGGCGGGAGACCCAGTACTTC
TRBV19	TRBJ2-7	NA	NA	CASSLAGSYEQYF	TGTGCCAGTAGTCTGGCGGGATCCTACGAGCAGTACTTC
TRBV9	TRBJ2-5	TRBD1	NA	CASSERQGQETQYF	TGTGCCAGCAGCGAAAGACAGGGCCAAGAGACCCAGTACTTC
TRBV12-3/TRBV12-4	TRBJ2-1	NA	NA	CASSRNQDNEQFF	TGTGCCAGCAGTCGTAATCAGGATAATGAGCAGTTCTTC
TRBV28	TRBJ1-4	NA	NA	CASSWGGDEKLFF	TGTGCCAGCTCGTGGGGGGGAGATGAAAAACTGTTTTTT
TRBV4-1	TRBJ2-1	TRBD2	NA	CASSQGLAYYSYNEQFF	TGCGCCAGCAGCCAGGGACTAGCGTACTACTCCTACAATGAGCAGTTCTTC
TRBV2	TRBJ2-7	TRBD1	NA	CASSVIGTGPYEQYF	TGTGCCAGCAGTGTGATCGGGACAGGGCCCTACGAGCAGTACTTC
TRBV28	TRBJ1-1	TRBD1	NA	CATHRGYTEAFF	TGTGCCACCCACAGGGGGTACACTGAAGCTTTCTTT
TRBV7-2	TRBJ1-2	NA	NA	CASSLDLAPLYGYTF	TGTGCCAGCAGCTTAGATCTAGCGCCTCTCTATGGCTACACCTTC
TRBV19	TRBJ1-4	NA	NA	CASSISARKLFF	TGTGCCAGTAGTATTAGCGCTCGGAAACTGTTTTTT
TRBV4-2	TRBJ2-3	TRBD2	once	CASSQEAGGIDTQYF	TGTGCCAGCAGCCAAGAAGCGGGGGGGATAGATACGCAGTATTTT
TRBV12-1	TRBJ2-7	NA	NA	CASSFPPGLAGNYEQYF	TGTGCCAGCAGCTTTCCTCCAGGACTAGCGGGAAACTACGAGCAGTACTTC
TRBV28	TRBJ1-1	NA	NA	CAAVAGPTEAFF	TGTGCCGCGGTGGCAGGGCCCACTGAAGCTTTCTTT
TRBV12-5	TRBJ2-7	NA	NA	CASALFYEQYF	TGTGCTAGTGCCCTATTCTACGAGCAGTACTTC
TRBV12-3/TRBV12-4	TRBJ2-7	TRBD2	NA	CASSVSGSSEQYF	TGTGCCAGCTCAGTTAGCGGGAGTAGCGAGCAGTACTTC
TRBV11-2	TRBJ2-5	TRBD1	few	CASSLQGARETQYF	TGTGCCAGCAGCTTGCAGGGGGCTAGGGAGACCCAGTACTTC
TRBV6-5	TRBJ1-1	NA	once	CASSLTGSNTEAFF	TGTGCCAGCAGTTTGACAGGTTCGAACACTGAAGCTTTCTTT
TRBV27	TRBJ2-7	TRBD1	once	CASSLGTAPTSQYF	TGTGCCAGCAGTCTTGGGACAGCTCCTACGTCCCAGTACTTC
TRBV9	TRBJ2-1	TRBD2	NA	CASSVEPSGGGSYNEQFF	TGTGCCAGCAGCGTAGAGCCTAGCGGGGGAGGCTCCTACAATGAGCAGTTCTTC
TRBV18	TRBJ2-5	TRBD1	NA	CASSPRTGDQETQYF	TGTGCCAGCTCACCCCGGACAGGGGATCAAGAGACCCAGTACTTC
TRBV11-3	TRBJ2-1	TRBD2	NA	CASSASSGTYNEQFF	TGTGCCAGCAGCGCATCTAGCGGGACCTACAATGAGCAGTTCTTC
TRBV30	TRBJ1-4	TRBD1	NA	CAWGGGTVLEKLFF	TGTGCCTGGGGGGGCGGGACAGTACTTGAAAAACTGTTTTTT
TRBV3-1/TRBV3-2	TRBJ1-4	TRBD1	once	CASSQDLTDRSNEKLFF	TGTGCCAGCAGCCAAGATTTGACGGACAGGTCTAATGAAAAACTGTTTTTT
TRBV27	TRBJ1-2	NA	NA	CASSKRWAGTNYGYTF	TGTGCCAGCAGTAAGAGATGGGCAGGGACTAACTATGGCTACACCTTC
TRBV6-5	TRBJ2-7	NA	NA	CASRVTQVREQYF	TGTGCCAGCAGGGTTACACAGGTCCGCGAGCAGTACTTC
TRBV25-1	TRBJ1-1	TRBD1	NA	CASSERAQGAKTEAFF	TGTGCCAGCAGTGAAAGGGCACAGGGGGCGAAAACTGAAGCTTTCTTT
TRBV10-2	TRBJ1-1	NA	NA	CASRVGPGLNTEAFF	TGCGCCAGCAGAGTAGGGCCGGGGTTGAACACTGAAGCTTTCTTT
TRBV9	TRBJ2-7	TRBD1	NA	CASSRGTGVYEQYF	TGTGCCAGCAGCAGAGGGACAGGGGTCTACGAGCAGTACTTC
TRBV7-6	TRBJ2-3	TRBD2	NA	CASSSAGGYGDTQYF	TGTGCCAGCAGCAGCGCGGGGGGTTACGGCGATACGCAGTATTTT
TRBV7-2	TRBJ2-1	NA	NA	CASSSKISSYNEQFF	TGTGCCAGCAGCTCCAAGATTAGCTCCTACAATGAGCAGTTCTTC
TRBV28	TRBJ1-2	TRBD1	NA	CASSARADRVGGYTF	TGTGCCAGCAGTGCTCGGGCGGACAGGGTGGGTGGCTACACCTTC
TRBV4-1	TRBJ2-7	NA	NA	CASSQSRSSYEQYF	TGCGCCAGCAGCCAAAGTAGGAGCTCCTACGAGCAGTACTTC
TRBV7-2	TRBJ1-5	NA	few	CASSTFAGASNQPQHF	TGTGCCAGCAGCACTTTTGCAGGGGCCAGCAATCAGCCCCAGCATTTT
TRBV28	TRBJ1-1	NA	NA	CASSLFGESTEAFF	TGTGCCAGCAGTTTATTCGGGGAGTCCACTGAAGCTTTCTTT
TRBV7-9	TRBJ1-5	NA	NA	CANGRGDQPQHF	TGTGCCAACGGACGGGGTGATCAGCCCCAGCATTTT
TRBV19	TRBJ1-5	TRBD1	NA	CASNPRGGTGLQPQHF	TGTGCCAGTAACCCGAGGGGAGGGACAGGGCTTCAGCCCCAGCATTTT
TRBV7-8	TRBJ2-2	TRBD2	NA	CASKYRGNSGRAIYRNTGELFF	TGTGCCAGCAAATATCGAGGTAATAGCGGGAGGGCCATCTATAGGAACACCGGGGAGCTGTTTTTT
TRBV4-2	TRBJ2-5	NA	NA	CASSPLRGGGEETQYF	TGTGCCAGCAGCCCCCTGCGTGGCGGGGGCGAAGAGACCCAGTACTTC
TRBV24-1	TRBJ2-7	NA	NA	CATSADRFSLVQYF	TGTGCCACCAGCGCCGACAGGTTTTCTCTAGTGCAGTACTTC
TRBV5-1	TRBJ2-3	TRBD2	NA	CASSLAGSGGVTDTQYF	TGCGCCAGCAGCTTGGCGGGTAGCGGGGGTGTCACAGATACGCAGTATTTT
TRBV7-2	TRBJ2-5	NA	NA	CASSPGGHETQYF	TGTGCCAGCAGCCCCGGAGGGCACGAGACCCAGTACTTC
TRBV9	TRBJ2-7	TRBD1	few	CASSVGQGANLIYEQYF	TGTGCCAGCAGCGTAGGGCAGGGGGCCAATCTGATCTACGAGCAGTACTTC
TRBV7-9	TRBJ2-7	NA	NA	CASSLDWAQDYEQYF	TGTGCCAGCAGCTTAGATTGGGCTCAAGACTACGAGCAGTACTTC
TRBV6-5	TRBJ1-4	NA	NA	CASSYYMAGNEKLFF	TGTGCCAGCAGTTACTATATGGCGGGTAATGAAAAACTGTTTTTT
TRBV7-2	TRBJ2-1	TRBD1	NA	CASSLEGAGEQFF	TGTGCCAGCAGCTTAGAGGGGGCTGGTGAGCAGTTCTTC
TRBV12-3/TRBV12-4	TRBJ1-2	NA	NA	CASSLGEDYGYTF	TGTGCCAGCAGTTTAGGAGAAGACTATGGCTACACCTTC
TRBV28	TRBJ1-1	TRBD1	NA	CASGYSGGTEAFF	TGTGCCAGCGGGTATTCAGGGGGCACTGAAGCTTTCTTT
TRBV5-1	TRBJ1-2	TRBD1	few	CASSLGQGAFSGYTF	TGCGCCAGCAGCTTAGGACAGGGGGCATTCTCTGGCTACACCTTC
TRBV5-8	TRBJ2-7	NA	once	CASKPTGRGTYEQYF	TGTGCCAGCAAGCCTACCGGACGGGGAACCTACGAGCAGTACTTC
TRBV18	TRBJ2-5	TRBD2	many	CASSPPSGGRIGETQYF	TGTGCCAGCTCACCACCGTCGGGGGGGCGGATAGGAGAGACCCAGTACTTC
TRBV5-1	TRBJ1-1	NA	NA	CASSPIPGMENTEAFF	TGCGCCAGCAGCCCTATCCCGGGGATGGAGAACACTGAAGCTTTCTTT
TRBV6-5	TRBJ2-7	NA	NA	CASSYSSGHSYEQYF	TGTGCCAGCAGTTACTCGTCGGGACACTCCTACGAGCAGTACTTC